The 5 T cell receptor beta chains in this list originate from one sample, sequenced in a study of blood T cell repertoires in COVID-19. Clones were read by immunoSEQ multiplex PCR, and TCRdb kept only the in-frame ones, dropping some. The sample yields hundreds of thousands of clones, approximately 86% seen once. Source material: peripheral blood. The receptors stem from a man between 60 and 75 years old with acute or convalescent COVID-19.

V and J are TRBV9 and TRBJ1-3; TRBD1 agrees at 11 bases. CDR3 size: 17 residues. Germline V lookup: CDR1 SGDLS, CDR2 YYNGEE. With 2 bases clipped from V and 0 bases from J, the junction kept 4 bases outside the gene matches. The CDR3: CASSVGTGGISGNTIYF. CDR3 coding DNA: TGTGCCAGCAGCGTGGGGACAGGGGGTATCTCTGGAAACACCATATATTTT.

CDR3 sequence: CASKRTGSTDTQYF. In nucleotides, the CDR3 is TGTGCCAGCAAGAGGACAGGTTCCACAGATACGCAGTATTTT. The V gene is TRBV3-1 (or the pseudogene TRBV3-2), the J gene TRBJ2-3, with 7 bases identical to TRBD1. The germline V gene encodes CDR1 LGHDT and CDR2 YNNKEL (reference sequence). With 7 bases clipped from V and 2 bases from J, the junction kept 6 bases outside the gene matches. The CDR3 length is 14 residues.

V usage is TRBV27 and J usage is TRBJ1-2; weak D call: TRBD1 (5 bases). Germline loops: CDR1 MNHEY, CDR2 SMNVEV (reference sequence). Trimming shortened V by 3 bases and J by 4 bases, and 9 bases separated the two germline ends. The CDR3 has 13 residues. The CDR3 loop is CASSLAGSYGYTF. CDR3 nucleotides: TGTGCCAGCAGTTTGGCAGGGTCCTATGGCTACACCTTC.

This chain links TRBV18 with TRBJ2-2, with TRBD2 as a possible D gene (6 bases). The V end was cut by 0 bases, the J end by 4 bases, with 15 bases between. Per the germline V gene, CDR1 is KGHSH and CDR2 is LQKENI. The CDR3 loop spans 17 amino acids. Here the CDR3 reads CASSPPGGVRGTGELFF. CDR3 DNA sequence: TGTGCCAGCTCACCACCCGGCGGGGTGAGGGGCACCGGGGAGCTGTTTTTT.

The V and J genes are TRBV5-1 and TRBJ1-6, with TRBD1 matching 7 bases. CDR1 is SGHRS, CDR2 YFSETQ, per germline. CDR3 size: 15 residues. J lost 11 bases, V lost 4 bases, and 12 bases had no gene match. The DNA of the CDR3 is TGCGCCAGCAGCGATGGCCGAGGGGACAGTCCACCCCTCCACTTT. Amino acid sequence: CASSDGRGDSPPLHF.